A selection of T cell receptor beta chains follows, all from one sample in a study of immune evolution from preneoplasia to lung adenocarcinoma. The repertoire was sequenced with immunoSEQ multiplex PCR; TCRdb's copy has only in-frame clones and lacks some. Of more than 3,500 clones listed, approximately 85% are singletons. The sample comprised FFPE invasive lung adenocarcinoma tissue. The receptors derive from a person aged 45 to 59 with lung adenocarcinoma. The CDR3 runs from the conserved cysteine through the conserved F or W. D genes are given only for firm matches. Only some rows state a clone size, as once, few, many or a class for expanded clones.

length	V	size	J	D	DNA	CDR3
15	TRBV5-1	-	TRBJ2-1	-	TGCGCCAGCAGCAAGACTCCCTCCGGCGGCAATGAGCAGTTCTTC	CASSKTPSGGNEQFF
14	TRBV11-2	once	TRBJ1-5	-	TGTGCCAGCAGCTCTTCAACAGGCAATCAGCCCCAGCATTTT	CASSSSTGNQPQHF
14	TRBV28	-	TRBJ1-5	-	TGTGCCAGCAGTGGTACTACAGGGTATCAGCCCCAGCATTTT	CASSGTTGYQPQHF
12	TRBV29-1	-	TRBJ2-1	-	TGCAGCGTCCGGGGGTACGACAATGAGCAGTTCTTC	CSVRGYDNEQFF
17	TRBV11-2	-	TRBJ2-5	TRBD1	TGTGCCAGCAGCGCCGCGGGTTCCCGGACAGGGGTGAAGACCCAGTACTTC	CASSAAGSRTGVKTQYF
16	TRBV28	-	TRBJ2-2	-	TGTGCCAGCAGTTTATATGTGGGAGGAAGGACCGGGGAGCTGTTTTTT	CASSLYVGGRTGELFF
13	TRBV5-8	-	TRBJ1-2	-	TGTGCCAGCAGCTTGTTAGGGGAGGATGGCTACACCTTC	CASSLLGEDGYTF
12	TRBV25-1	-	TRBJ1-2	-	TGTGCCAGCAGTGATCAGATCTATGGCTACACCTTC	CASSDQIYGYTF
14	TRBV4-3	-	TRBJ2-1	-	TGCGCCAGCAGCCAACTCCGGACGGGCAATGAGCAGTTCTTC	CASSQLRTGNEQFF
15	TRBV11-3	-	TRBJ2-3	TRBD1	TGTGCCAGCAGCAGGGGACAGGGGAACACAGATACGCAGTATTTT	CASSRGQGNTDTQYF
13	TRBV9	-	TRBJ1-2	-	TGTGCCAGCAGCATCTGGGAGGGGTATGGCTACACCTTC	CASSIWEGYGYTF
15	TRBV30	once	TRBJ2-7	TRBD1	TGTGCCTGGAGTTTAGGCCAGACAGGGGTCTACGAGCAGTACTTC	CAWSLGQTGVYEQYF
13	TRBV7-9	-	TRBJ1-1	-	TGTGCCAGCAGCATTACAGGGCGGGCTGAAGCTTTCTTT	CASSITGRAEAFF
12	TRBV27	-	TRBJ2-3	-	TGTGCCAGCAGCCCAGGCGAAAGTACGCAGTATTTT	CASSPGESTQYF
15	TRBV5-1	-	TRBJ2-7	TRBD1	TGCGCCAGCAGCCCCGGACAGGGACAGTTCGCCGAGCAGTACTTC	CASSPGQGQFAEQYF
17	TRBV25-1	-	TRBJ2-1	TRBD2	TGTGCCAGCAGTGAACCTCGCCAGGCGGGAGGGCCCTCTTGGCAGTTCTTC	CASSEPRQAGGPSWQFF
17	TRBV7-9	-	TRBJ1-4	TRBD1	TGTGCCAGCAGCCAGGGACAGGCATTCGGGTTAAATGAAAAACTGTTTTTT	CASSQGQAFGLNEKLFF
14	TRBV28	few	TRBJ1-2	TRBD1	TGTGCCAGCAGGCAGACAGGGGGCTACTATGGCTACACCTTC	CASRQTGGYYGYTF
14	TRBV18	-	TRBJ1-4	-	TGTGCCAGCTCACCACCCGGCGGGAATGAAAAACTGTTTTTT	CASSPPGGNEKLFF
16	TRBV29-1	once	TRBJ2-2	TRBD2	TGCAGCGTTTCAAGTGGACTAGCGGCGAACACCGGGGAGCTGTTTTTT	CSVSSGLAANTGELFF
13	TRBV29-1	-	TRBJ2-7	-	TGCAGCGTTGGGGAGACTAACTATTACGAGCAGTACTTC	CSVGETNYYEQYF
14	TRBV30	-	TRBJ1-5	-	TGTGCCTGGAAGGATCAGGGGCTAGAGCAGCCCCAGCATTTT	CAWKDQGLEQPQHF
15	TRBV11-2	-	TRBJ2-3	-	TGTGCCAGCAGCTTAGGGGCAGGGGTGAGAGATACGCAGTATTTT	CASSLGAGVRDTQYF
14	TRBV7-9	-	TRBJ2-1	-	TGTGCCAGCAGCCCTGTTGTGGGCGGGAATGAGCAGTTCTTC	CASSPVVGGNEQFF
15	TRBV4-1	once	TRBJ1-5	TRBD1	TGCGCCAGCACCATGGGAGGGGGCAAGGGTCAGCCCCAGCATTTT	CASTMGGGKGQPQHF
12	TRBV5-1	-	TRBJ2-3	-	TGCGCCAGCAGGCAGGGCGGAGATACGCAGTATTTT	CASRQGGDTQYF
15	TRBV5-1	-	TRBJ1-2	-	TGCGCCAGCAGCGTCAGGTTGGGAGCTAACTATGGCTACACCTTC	CASSVRLGANYGYTF
14	TRBV19	-	TRBJ2-1	-	TGTGCCAGTAGTATATACGGGGACTACAATGAGCAGTTCTTC	CASSIYGDYNEQFF
16	TRBV27	-	TRBJ2-1	-	TGTGCCAGCAGTTTATCGTCGGCCAGGGATGACAATGAGCAGTTCTTC	CASSLSSARDDNEQFF
14	TRBV5-4	-	TRBJ1-2	TRBD1	TGTGCCAGCAGCTTAGGGGACAGGGGTCATGGCTACACCTTC	CASSLGDRGHGYTF
13	TRBV6-4	-	TRBJ1-1	-	TGTGCCAGCAGTGCGGTTGGGGGCACTGAAGCTTTCTTT	CASSAVGGTEAFF
11	TRBV11-2	-	TRBJ2-2	-	TGTGCCAGCAGCTTTCCCGGGGAGCTGTTTTTT	CASSFPGELFF
13	TRBV2	-	TRBJ1-1	TRBD1	TGTGCCAGCTGGGACAGGGGGGGCGCGGGAGCTTTCTTT	CASWDRGGAGAFF
12	TRBV18	-	TRBJ1-2	-	TGTGCCAGCTCACCTACAGGGTTCGGCTACACCTTC	CASSPTGFGYTF
14	TRBV5-3	-	TRBJ2-3	-	TGTGCCAGAAGCCGCGTGGGTACGACAGATACGCAGTATTTT	CARSRVGTTDTQYF
14	TRBV18	-	TRBJ1-1	-	TGTGCCAGCTCACCACCCTTTGGTAACACTGAAGCTTTCTTT	CASSPPFGNTEAFF
15	TRBV5-1	-	TRBJ1-1	TRBD1	TGCGCCAGCAGCCCTAACAGGGGGAGTGGGACTGAAGCTTTCTTT	CASSPNRGSGTEAFF
19	TRBV30	few	TRBJ2-6	-	TGTGCCTGGAGTGTACAGCGGGCAGGCCCTTTCTCTGGGGCCAACGTCCTGACTTTC	CAWSVQRAGPFSGANVLTF
12	TRBV30	-	TRBJ1-5	-	TGTGCCTGGTCCTATAGGGGTCAGCCCCAGCATTTT	CAWSYRGQPQHF
16	TRBV28	-	TRBJ2-1	TRBD2	TGTGCCAGCAGCCCAACTAGCGGAACCTCCTACAATGAGCAGTTCTTC	CASSPTSGTSYNEQFF
17	TRBV27	-	TRBJ1-1	-	TGTGCCAGCAGCCCTCGGACGGGGCCGGGGGGCGTCACTGAAGCTTTCTTT	CASSPRTGPGGVTEAFF
16	TRBV7-6	-	TRBJ2-1	-	TGTGCCAGCAGCTTAGCGAAAGCGTTATCCTACAATGAGCAGTTCTTC	CASSLAKALSYNEQFF
14	TRBV19	-	TRBJ2-1	TRBD1	TGTGCCAGTAGTCGGGACAGGTCCTACAATGAGCAGTTCTTC	CASSRDRSYNEQFF